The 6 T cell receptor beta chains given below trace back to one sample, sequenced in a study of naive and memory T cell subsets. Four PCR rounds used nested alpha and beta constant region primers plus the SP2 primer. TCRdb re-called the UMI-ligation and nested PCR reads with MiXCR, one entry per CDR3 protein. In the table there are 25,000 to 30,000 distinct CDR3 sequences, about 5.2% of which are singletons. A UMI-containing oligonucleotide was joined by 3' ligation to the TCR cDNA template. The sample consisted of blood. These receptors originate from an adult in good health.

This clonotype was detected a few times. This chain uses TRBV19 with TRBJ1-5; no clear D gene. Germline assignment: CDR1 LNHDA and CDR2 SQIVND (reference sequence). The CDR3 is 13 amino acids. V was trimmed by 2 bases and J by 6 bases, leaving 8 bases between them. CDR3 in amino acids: CASSIWEGQPQHF. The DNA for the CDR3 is TGTGCCAGTAGTATATGGGAGGGTCAGCCCCAGCATTTT.

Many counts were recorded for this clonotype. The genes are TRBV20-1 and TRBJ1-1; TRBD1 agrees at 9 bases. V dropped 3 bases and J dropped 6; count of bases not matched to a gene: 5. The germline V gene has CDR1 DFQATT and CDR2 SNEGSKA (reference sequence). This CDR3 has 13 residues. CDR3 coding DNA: TGCAGTGCTAGTTCCACAGGGGGCTCTGAAGCTTTCTTT. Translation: CSASSTGGSEAFF.

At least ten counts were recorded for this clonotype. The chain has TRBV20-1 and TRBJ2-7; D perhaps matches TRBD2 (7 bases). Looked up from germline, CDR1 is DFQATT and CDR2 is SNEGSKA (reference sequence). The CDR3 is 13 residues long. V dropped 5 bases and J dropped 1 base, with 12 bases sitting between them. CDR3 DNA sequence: TGCAGTGCTGGGGGGGGCGGGTCCTACGAGCAGTACTTC. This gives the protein CSAGGGGSYEQYF.

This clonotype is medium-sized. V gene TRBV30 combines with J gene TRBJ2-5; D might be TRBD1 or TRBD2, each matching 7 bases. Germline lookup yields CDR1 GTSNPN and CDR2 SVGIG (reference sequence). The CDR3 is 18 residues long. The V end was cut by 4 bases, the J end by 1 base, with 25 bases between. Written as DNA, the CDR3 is TGTGCCTGGAAATCGGTAGGGGGCGGGAGACCCATCCAAGAGACCCAGTACTTC. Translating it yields CAWKSVGGGRPIQETQYF.

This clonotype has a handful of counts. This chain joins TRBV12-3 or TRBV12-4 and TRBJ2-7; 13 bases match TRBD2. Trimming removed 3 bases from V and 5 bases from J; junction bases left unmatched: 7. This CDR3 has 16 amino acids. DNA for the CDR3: TGTGCCAGCAGTTTCGGACTAGCGGGAGCATGGAACGAGCAGTACTTC. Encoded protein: CASSFGLAGAWNEQYF.

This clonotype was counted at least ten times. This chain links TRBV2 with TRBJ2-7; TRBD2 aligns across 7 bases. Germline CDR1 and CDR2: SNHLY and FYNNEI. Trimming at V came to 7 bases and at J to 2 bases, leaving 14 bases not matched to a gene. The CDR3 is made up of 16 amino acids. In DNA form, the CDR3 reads TGTGCCAGCACCACCTTCGGGGGGACGTCTACCTACGAGCAGTACTTC. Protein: CASTTFGGTSTYEQYF.